This entry is about one TCR beta chain. The sample comes from a study of cytomegalovirus exposure and HLA in healthy donors. The CDR3 is 16 amino acids. CDR1 and CDR2 from the germline V gene are SNHLY and FYNNEI. The V gene lost 4 bases and the J gene lost 1 base, with 17 bases spanning the gap. The PCR had 60 Vbeta and 13 Jbeta primers. Clones were sequenced by immunoSEQ multiplex PCR, and TCRdb holds only the in-frame ones, with some missing. Of roughly 120,000 clones in the sample, approximately 81% were seen once. The source material was PBMCs. The clonotype was recovered from a woman in her thirties or forties in good health and CMV-seronegative. The rearrangement uses TRBV2 and TRBJ2-7; D is perhaps TRBD1 (6 bases). The CDR3 protein is CASSGQDQTGSYEQYF. As DNA, the CDR3 is TGTGCCAGCAGTGGACAGGACCAAACGGGGTCCTACGAGCAGTACTTC.